Below are 6 T cell receptor beta chains sequenced from a single sample in a study of OX40 agonist ivuxolimab in advanced cancers. Assay used: immunoSEQ multiplex PCR; TCRdb lists only in-frame clones, some missing. Altogether about 100,000 clones are present, under 95% being singletons, with the ten largest covering approximately 1.2%. Specimen: CD4+ or CD8+ T cells sorted from blood, collected in a trial of the OX40 agonist ivuxolimab. These TCRs come from an adult with an advanced solid tumor such as melanoma, head and neck, liver or kidney cancer.

The chain has TRBV9 and TRBJ2-2; 10 bases line up with TRBD1. The junction had 4 bases not matched to a gene; V was cut back by 5 bases and J by 3 bases. The germline V gene encodes CDR1 SGDLS and CDR2 YYNGEE. The CDR3 runs 15 residues. As DNA, the CDR3 is TGTGCCAGCAGACCTGACAGGGGGCACACCGGGGAGCTGTTTTTT. It specifies CASRPDRGHTGELFF.

The genes are TRBV7-3 and TRBJ2-6; no definite D call. The V end was cut by 0 bases, the J end by 2 bases, with 5 bases between. CDR3 size: 15 residues. The germline V gene encodes CDR1 SGHTA and CDR2 FQGTGA. The CDR3 DNA sequence: TGTGCCAGCAGCTTAACGGATACTGGGGCCAACGTCCTGACTTTC. Translation: CASSLTDTGANVLTF.

This rearrangement joins TRBV19 to TRBJ2-1, with 12 bases identical to TRBD2. V trimming: 1 base; J trimming: 7 bases; junction bases outside the gene matches: 8. This CDR3 spans 17 amino acids. The germline V gene has CDR1 LNHDA and CDR2 SQIVND (reference sequence). CDR3 nucleotides: TGTGCCAGTAGTATAGTTACCCTAGCGGGAGGGCGGAATGAGCAGTTCTTC. It translates to CASSIVTLAGGRNEQFF.

The chain carries TRBV7-3 and TRBJ2-1, with D hard to call. The CDR3 spans 13 residues. CDR1 is SGHTA and CDR2 is FQGTGA in the germline V gene. V was shortened by 2 bases and J by 3 bases, with 5 bases between the two germline ends. Here the CDR3 DNA reads TGTGCCAGCAGCTTAGCTAGCTACAATGAGCAGTTCTTC. Translated: CASSLASYNEQFF.

The rearrangement joins TRBV30 to TRBJ2-1, with 7 nucleotides matching TRBD1. The germline gives CDR1 GTSNPN, CDR2 SVGIG (reference sequence). V gave up 4 bases and J gave up 8 bases; unmatched junction bases: 11. The CDR3 is 14 amino acids. CDR3 nucleotide sequence: TGTGCCTGGAAAAGACAGGGATCTGTCGATGAGCAGTTCTTC. Translating it yields CAWKRQGSVDEQFF.

The CDR3 nucleotides read TGTGCCAGCTCGTCCGGGACAGGTTCCACTGAAGCTTTCTTT. This sequence encodes CASSSGTGSTEAFF. This chain links TRBV18 with TRBJ1-1; 8 bases align to TRBD1. The CDR3 is 14 residues long. V dropped 6 bases and J dropped 4; count of bases not matched to a gene: 7. Germline V lookup: CDR1 KGHSH, CDR2 LQKENI. The full variable domain, rest sourced from reference TRBV18 and TRBJ1-1, is NAGVMQNPRHLVRRRGQEARLRCSPMKGHSHVYWYRQLPEEGLKFMVYLQKENIIDESGMPKERFSAEFPKEGPSILRIQQVVRGDSAAYFCASSSGTGSTEAFFGQGTRLTVV.